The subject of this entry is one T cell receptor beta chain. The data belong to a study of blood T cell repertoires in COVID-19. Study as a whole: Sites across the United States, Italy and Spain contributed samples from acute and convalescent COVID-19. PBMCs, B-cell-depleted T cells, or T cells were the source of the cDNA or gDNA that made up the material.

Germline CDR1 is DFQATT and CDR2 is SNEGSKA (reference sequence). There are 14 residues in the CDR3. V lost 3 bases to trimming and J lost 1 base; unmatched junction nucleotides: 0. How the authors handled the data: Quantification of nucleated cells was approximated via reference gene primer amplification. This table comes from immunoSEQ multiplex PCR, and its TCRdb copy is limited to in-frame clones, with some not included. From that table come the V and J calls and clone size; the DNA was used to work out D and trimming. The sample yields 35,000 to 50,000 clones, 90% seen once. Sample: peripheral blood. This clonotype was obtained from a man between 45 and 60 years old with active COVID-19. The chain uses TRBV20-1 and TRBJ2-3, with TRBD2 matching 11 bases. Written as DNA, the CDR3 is TGCAGTGCTAGTAGCGGGGGGGGCACAGATACGCAGTATTTT. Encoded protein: CSASSGGGTDTQYF.